A single sample gave rise to the 29 T cell receptor beta chains below, sequenced in a study of blood T cells in healthy people across ages. With a J-beta primer mix and a sample-barcoded 5' primer, a second PCR ran 7 to 11 cycles. TCRdb reanalysed the 5' RACE reads using MiXCR and keeps one entry per CDR3 protein. The sample holds roughly 800,000 distinct CDR3 sequences, about 25% seen once. These same records also appear under a second study, on T cells of mothers and their children.

The sequenced material came from blood. These receptors were taken from a boy younger than 18 in good health.

This clonotype was recorded many times. V and J are TRBV29-1 and TRBJ2-1, with TRBD1 matching over 7 bases. Germline-derived CDR1 and CDR2 are SQVTM and ANQGSEA. V lost 4 bases to trimming and J lost 1 base; unmatched junction nucleotides: 4. The CDR3 loop spans 14 amino acids. The CDR3 sequence is CSVGQGGSYNEQFF. CDR3 DNA sequence: TGCAGCGTTGGACAGGGTGGGTCCTACAATGAGCAGTTCTTC.

The J gene is TRBJ2-5, the V gene TRBV5-1; D not certain. TRBJ2-1 explains the end of the DNA better; the J call may be wrong. The CDR3 is made up of 14 amino acids. The germline gives CDR1 SGHRS, CDR2 YFSETQ. The DNA of the CDR3 is TGCGCCAGCAGCTTCCCAAGGCTGGGGAATGAGCAGTTCTTC. It specifies CASSFPRLGNEQFF.

The table lists this clonotype with a few counts. The chain employs TRBV18 and TRBJ1-3, with D possibly being TRBD1 (5 bases). The ends were cut back, 3 bases at V and 2 bases at J, with 14 bases in the middle. This CDR3 contains 16 residues. The germline V gene encodes CDR1 KGHSH and CDR2 LQKENI. CDR3 nucleotides: TGTGCCAGCTCACCTTCGGGGCTCCCCACTGGAAACACCATATATTTT. Translated, it gives CASSPSGLPTGNTIYF. Drawing the rest from reference TRBV18 and TRBJ1-3, the complete variable domain is NAGVMQNPRHLVRRRGQEARLRCSPMKGHSHVYWYRQLPEEGLKFMVYLQKENIIDESGMPKERFSAEFPKEGPSILRIQQVVRGDSAAYFCASSPSGLPTGNTIYFGEGSWLTVV.

Only a few counts were recorded for this clonotype. The chain has TRBV5-1 and TRBJ2-7; 8 bases align to TRBD1. Per germline, CDR1 SGHRS and CDR2 YFSETQ. Trimming at V came to 4 bases and at J to 4 bases, leaving 7 bases not matched to a gene. The CDR3 extends over 14 amino acids. CDR3 sequence (DNA): TGCGCCAGCAGCGCCAGGGGGCGGACGTACGAGCAGTACTTC. Translation: CASSARGRTYEQYF.

This chain joins TRBV7-8 and TRBJ2-5; D is perhaps TRBD2 (6 bases). The J call may not be correct, given that the DNA end is closer to TRBJ2-7. The germline V gene has CDR1 SGHVS and CDR2 FQNEAQ. The CDR3 runs 15 residues. CDR3 bases: TGTGCCAGCATCAGGAACGGGGGTCCTCCCTACGAGCAGTACTTC. It codes for CASIRNGGPPYEQYF.

The V and J genes are TRBV5-1 and TRBJ1-4; unclear D gene. The CDR3 is made up of 14 amino acids. V lost 4 bases to trimming and J lost 6 bases, with 13 bases between them. CDR1 SGHRS and CDR2 YFSETQ come from the germline V gene. CDR3 sequence (DNA): TGCGCCAGCAGCGGGCCCGGGGTTGATGAAAAACTGTTTTTT. Its translation is CASSGPGVDEKLFF.

This clonotype has just a few counts. CDR3 amino acids: CASSLGTGGNTEAFF. The CDR3 DNA reads as TGTGCCAGCAGTCTCGGGACAGGTGGGAACACTGAAGCTTTCTTT. The gene calls are TRBV27 and TRBJ1-1, with 8 bases lining up with TRBD1. The CDR3 sequence is 15 residues long. The trim removed 5 bases at V and 1 base at J, leaving 6 bases unmatched. Germline V gene sequence: CDR1 MNHEY, CDR2 SMNVEV (reference sequence).

V usage is TRBV11-1 and J usage is TRBJ2-1, with TRBD2 matching over 10 bases. This CDR3 region has 15 residues. V was clipped by 5 bases and J by 6 bases; unmatched bases: 7. The germline V gene encodes CDR1 SGHAT and CDR2 FQDESV (reference sequence). CDR3 sequence: CASSLPAGGFNEQFF. DNA for the CDR3: TGTGCCAGCAGCCTCCCAGCGGGAGGGTTCAATGAGCAGTTCTTC.

This clonotype was seen a handful of times. This rearrangement joins TRBV7-2 to TRBJ2-5; 7 nucleotides align to TRBD2. The DNA end is more similar to TRBJ2-7, so the J call may be wrong. This CDR3 has 14 amino acids. Germline CDR1 SGHTA, CDR2 FQGNSA. The CDR3 nucleotides read TGTGCCAGCAGCTGGGATAGCGGGTCCTACGAGCAGTACTTC. It yields the protein CASSWDSGSYEQYF.

The V and J genes are TRBV20-1 and TRBJ2-7; 10 nucleotides match TRBD1. Germline-derived CDR1 and CDR2 are DFQATT and SNEGSKA (reference sequence). The CDR3 has 16 residues. Trimming removed 1 base from V and 4 bases from J; junction bases left unmatched: 10. The DNA of the CDR3 is TGCAGTGCTAGAGGCGGGTGGAGGACAGGGGGTTACGAGCAGTACTTC. Translated, it gives CSARGGWRTGGYEQYF.

The chain is built from TRBV5-6 and TRBJ2-5; 7 bases align to TRBD2. The V gene end was trimmed by 3 bases and the J gene end by 4 bases; junction bases not matched to a gene: 9. The CDR3 runs 15 residues. Per the germline V gene, CDR1 is SGHDT and CDR2 is YYEEEE. In nucleotides, the CDR3 is TGTGCCAGCAGCTCCACGGGACTATCGGGAGAGACCCAGTACTTC. It codes for CASSSTGLSGETQYF.

The chain couples TRBV7-6 to TRBJ1-1, with 7 positions matching TRBD1. The CDR3 runs 15 residues. V was pared by 5 bases and J by 1 base, with 7 bases of the junction left unmatched. Germline loops: CDR1 SGHVS, CDR2 FNYEAQ. The CDR3 DNA reads TGTGCCAGCAGCCCCCGAACAGGGGCGAACACTGAAGCTTTCTTT. Translated, it gives CASSPRTGANTEAFF.

The V call is TRBV7-9, the J call TRBJ1-1; TRBD1 might be the D (5 bases). This CDR3 contains 14 residues. Per the germline V gene, CDR1 is SEHNR and CDR2 is FQNEAQ (reference sequence). The V end was cut by 3 bases, the J end by 3 bases, with 11 bases between. The CDR3 region has the DNA TGTGCCAGCAGCTTGGCAGGGAGTTACACTGAAGCTTTCTTT. Its protein is CASSLAGSYTEAFF. The whole variable domain, remainder taken from reference TRBV7-9 and TRBJ1-1, is DTGVSQNPRHKITKRGQNVTFRCDPISEHNRLYWYRQTLGQGPEFLTYFQNEAQLEKSRLLSDRFSAERPKGSFSTLEIQRTEQGDSAMYLCASSLAGSYTEAFFGQGTRLTVV.

This rearrangement joins TRBV20-1 to TRBJ2-4; 8 nucleotides line up with TRBD1. There are 17 residues in the CDR3. In germline, CDR1 is DFQATT, CDR2 SNEGSKA (reference sequence). V shed 0 bases, J shed 2 bases, and the junction held 9 bases outside the gene matches. The CDR3 is CSARDLGGQVSKNIQYF. The CDR3 nucleotides are TGCAGTGCTAGAGATTTAGGGGGACAGGTGTCCAAAAACATTCAGTACTTC.

This clonotype has only a few counts. The rearrangement links TRBV20-1 to TRBJ2-7; 8 nucleotides line up with TRBD2. The CDR3 loop spans 14 amino acids. Trimming removed 6 bases from V and 0 bases from J; junction bases left unmatched: 7. Germline V CDR1 and CDR2: DFQATT, SNEGSKA (reference sequence). Written as DNA, the CDR3 is TGCAGTGCCGAGGCGCGGGAGGCCTCCTACGAGCAGTACTTC. Its protein is CSAEAREASYEQYF.

The gene calls are TRBV4-1 and TRBJ2-1, with TRBD1 matching 9 bases. The end of the DNA aligns better with TRBJ2-7, so the J call may be wrong. This CDR3 is built from 18 residues. CDR1 is MGHRA, CDR2 YSYEKL, per germline. CDR3 nucleotides: TGCGCCAGCAGCCAAGGAAATCTAGGACAGGGGATGTCCTACGAGCAGTACTTC. Translated, it gives CASSQGNLGQGMSYEQYF.

The CDR3 spells CASSIIGYNTGELFF. As DNA, the CDR3 is TGTGCCAGCAGCATCATCGGATACAACACCGGGGAGCTGTTTTTT. The rearrangement joins TRBV7-2 to TRBJ2-2; D call uncertain. Between the trimmed V and J ends, which lost 5 bases and 2 bases, there was a span of 12 bases. The CDR3 length is 15 residues. Germline V CDR1 and CDR2: SGHTA, FQGNSA. Full variable domain (missing parts from reference TRBV7-2 and TRBJ2-2): GAGVSQSPSNKVTEKGKDVELRCDPISGHTALYWYRQSLGQGLEFLIYFQGNSAPDKSGLPSDRFSAERTGGSVSTLTIQRTQQEDSAVYLCASSIIGYNTGELFFGEGSRLTVL.

The chain employs TRBV7-3 and TRBJ1-1, with D hard to call. CDR3 length: 12 amino acids. The germline V gene encodes CDR1 SGHTA and CDR2 FQGTGA. V was trimmed by 5 bases and J by 4 bases, leaving 8 bases between them. The CDR3 protein is CASSAAGTEAFF. CDR3 DNA sequence: TGTGCCAGCAGCGCGGCGGGCACTGAAGCTTTCTTT. Based on the CDR3 plus reference TRBV7-3 and TRBJ1-1, the full variable domain is GAGVSQTPSNKVTEKGKYVELRCDPISGHTALYWYRQSLGQGPEFLIYFQGTGAADDSGLPNDRFFAVRPEGSVSTLKIQRTERGDSAVYLCASSAAGTEAFFGQGTRLTVV.

This clonotype was observed a handful of times. This chain joins TRBV20-1 and TRBJ2-1, with 7 positions matching TRBD2. There are 11 residues in the CDR3. CDR1 DFQATT and CDR2 SNEGSKA come from the germline V gene (reference sequence). The V gene end was trimmed by 3 bases and the J gene end by 7 bases; junction bases not matched to a gene: 0. The CDR3 nucleotides read TGCAGTGCTAGGGGAGGGAATGAGCAGTTCTTC. This encodes CSARGGNEQFF.

The chain combines TRBV20-1 with TRBJ2-5; 10 bases are shared with TRBD2. The assigned J gene may be wrong: the sequence end matches TRBJ2-7 better. The CDR3 consists of 18 residues. Germline lookup yields CDR1 DFQATT and CDR2 SNEGSKA (reference sequence). This chain's CDR3 is CSAAPPGLAPKKGYEQYF. The CDR3 region has the DNA TGCAGTGCTGCCCCCCCGGGACTAGCGCCCAAAAAAGGGTACGAGCAGTACTTC.

This clonotype was seen a few times. The V call is TRBV7-9, the J call TRBJ2-3, with 7 bases matching TRBD1. This CDR3 is built from 14 residues. V dropped 3 bases and J dropped 4; count of bases not matched to a gene: 4. The germline V gene encodes CDR1 SEHNR and CDR2 FQNEAQ (reference sequence). CDR3 sequence reads: CASSFGQVPDTQYF. In DNA form, the CDR3 reads TGTGCCAGCAGCTTCGGACAGGTGCCAGATACGCAGTATTTT.

The genes are TRBV27 and TRBJ1-6; maybe TRBD1 (5 bases). The CDR3 length is 12 residues. V gave up 6 bases and J gave up 13 bases, with 13 bases separating them. Germline CDR1 is MNHEY and CDR2 is SMNVEV (reference sequence). The CDR3 bases are TGTGCCAGCAGAACAGGAGGGATCCCCCTCCACTTT. Its translation: CASRTGGIPLHF.

The gene calls are TRBV20-1 and TRBJ2-2; D unclear. This CDR3 region has 13 residues. With 5 bases removed from V and 2 bases from J, the gap between germline ends came to 9 bases. Germline lookup yields CDR1 DFQATT and CDR2 SNEGSKA (reference sequence). CDR3 bases: TGCAGTGCTTTTCGCCCAAACACCGGGGAGCTGTTTTTT. This gives the protein CSAFRPNTGELFF.

The gene calls are TRBV15 and TRBJ2-3; D remains unclear. This CDR3 is built from 17 residues. V lost 0 bases to trimming and J lost 2 bases, with 15 bases between them. From germline, CDR1 is LNHNV and CDR2 YYDKDF (reference sequence). The CDR3 coding sequence is TGTGCCACCAGCAGAGATTCTGTTAGTGCGTTCACAGATACGCAGTATTTT. Translated, it gives CATSRDSVSAFTDTQYF.

This chain connects TRBV5-1 to TRBJ2-7, with 8 positions matching TRBD1. Germline CDR1 and CDR2: SGHRS and YFSETQ. The CDR3 is 13 amino acids. V gave up 6 bases and J gave up 3 bases; unmatched junction bases: 5. The CDR3 nucleotides are TGCGCCAGCAACCCCGGGACAGGCTACGAGCAGTACTTC. This encodes CASNPGTGYEQYF.

This rearrangement joins TRBV5-1 to TRBJ2-1; D ambiguous. The length of the CDR3 is 15 residues. The germline V and J ends were trimmed by 5 bases and 0 bases, with 12 bases remaining between them. The germline V gene has CDR1 SGHRS and CDR2 YFSETQ. The CDR3 sequence: CASRADVSSYNEQFF. In nucleotides, the CDR3 is TGCGCCAGCAGGGCAGATGTTAGCTCCTACAATGAGCAGTTCTTC.

This clonotype was counted only a few times. The V and J genes are TRBV20-1 and TRBJ2-1, with 11 bases fitting TRBD2. Losses at the gene ends were 5 bases for V and 4 bases for J; bases not matched to a gene: 10. The CDR3 runs 16 residues. From germline, CDR1 is DFQATT and CDR2 SNEGSKA (reference sequence). CDR3 nucleotide sequence: TGCAGTGCTTTTAAAGTCCTAGCGGGAGGTTACAATGAGCAGTTCTTC. Residues: CSAFKVLAGGYNEQFF.

This clonotype was counted a few times. CDR3 nucleotide sequence: TGTGCCAGCAGACCCGGGACAGGGGGCGCCGAGCAGTACTTC. The encoded protein is CASRPGTGGAEQYF. The J gene is TRBJ2-7, the V gene TRBV6-5; 12 bases map to TRBD1. V was clipped by 6 bases and J by 6 bases; unmatched bases: 6. This CDR3 comprises 14 residues. CDR1 is MNHEY, CDR2 SVGAGI, per germline.

V usage is TRBV10-2 and J usage is TRBJ2-3, with 7 bases aligning to TRBD2. The CDR3 consists of 16 residues. V lost 0 bases and J lost 2; bases outside the gene matches: 5. Germline V CDR1 and CDR2: WSHSY, SAAADI. The CDR3 nucleotides are TGCGCCAGCAGTGAGTCGGGCGGGGGAGACACAGATACGCAGTATTTT. Translated, it gives CASSESGGGDTDTQYF.